Sequencing of this T cell receptor (beta chain) was carried out in a study of ipilimumab plus nivolumab after autologous stem cell transplantation. In the study overall: A median of roughly 8 nivolumab and four to six ipilimumab doses were given. Both relapsed and primary refractory DLBCL were included. General study points: Per the authors, repertoire, Treg and microbiota data justify further study.

Profiled with immunoSEQ multiplex PCR; TCRdb holds only in-frame clones, not every one. The sample lists 20,000 to 25,000 clones, 85% to 90% occurring once. A word on this clone: What it binds is not known.

Ipilimumab, 1 mg/kg, started 14 to 28 days after autologous transplant. This TCR came from a male donor with diffuse large B-cell lymphoma. Sample: PBMCs, taken in a trial of ipilimumab plus nivolumab as post-transplant consolidation.

Written as DNA, the CDR3 is TGCGCCAGCGGATCGTCGCTGTATGGCTACACCTTC. It specifies CASGSSLYGYTF. The V gene is TRBV5-1, the J gene TRBJ1-2; unclear D gene. The CDR3 is made up of 12 amino acids. Trimming removed 7 bases from V and 5 bases from J, with 12 bases in between. Germline-derived CDR1 and CDR2 are SGHRS and YFSETQ.